This record looks at one T cell receptor (beta chain) sequence and its context. The antigen remains unidentified. The data derive from a study of cytomegalovirus exposure and HLA in healthy donors. Study findings and constraints: As a later analysis showed, several of the most significant clusters appeared to be linked to common viral pathogens. By HLA locus, TCR association rates varied in a later analysis, with DRB1 showing the most and HLA-C the fewest.

Both 60 Vbeta primers and 13 Jbeta primers went into the PCR. Using immunoSEQ multiplex PCR, the repertoire was profiled, and TCRdb retains in-frame clones only, with some absent. The table includes about 90,000 clones, around three quarters detected once. The CDR3 is 18 residues long. Sequenced input: PBMCs. V is TRBV21-1 and J is TRBJ2-4; the table's TRBD1 call for D was not verified on the DNA. TRBV21-1 represents a pseudogene. The clonotype was recovered from a woman in her fifties or sixties in good health and CMV-seropositive. The CDR3 protein is CASRVQGYLLLAKNIQYF. The CDR3 coding sequence is TGTGCCAGCAGAGTACAGGGGTATCTACTTCTAGCCAAAAACATTCAGTACTTC.